What follows is one T cell receptor beta chain and its context. Original processing notes: Amplification of reference gene primers provided the estimated nucleated cell counts. Sequenced by immunoSEQ multiplex PCR; TCRdb stores in-frame clones only, minus some. V and J calls plus clone size are reproduced from that table; the DNA served to infer D and trimming. The sample yields over 250,000 clones, about nine tenths seen once. The CDR3 has 14 residues. CDR1 is SGDLS and CDR2 is YYNGEE in the germline V gene. Trimming left V 4 bases short and J 5 bases short, with 15 bases between. The sample comes from a study of blood T cell repertoires in COVID-19.

What was sequenced was peripheral blood. The V and J genes are TRBV9 and TRBJ1-2; the D gene is possibly TRBD1 (6 bases). This TCR derives from a man aged 45-60 years with acute or convalescent COVID-19. CDR3 nucleotide sequence: TGTGCCAGCAGCTCCTGGACAGAAGGGTATGGCTACACCTTC. Translating gives CASSSWTEGYGYTF.